The 11 T cell receptor beta chains below come from one sample, sequenced in a study of cytomegalovirus exposure and HLA in healthy donors. Primers included in the PCR were 60 Vbeta and 13 Jbeta primers. This table comes from immunoSEQ multiplex PCR, and its TCRdb copy is limited to in-frame clones, with some not included. The sample has 150,000 or so clones; about 70% are singletons. Input material: PBMCs. The receptors shown here come from a male donor in good health and CMV-seronegative.

A few counts support this clone. CDR3 sequence: CASSLWWSTREQYF. CDR3 sequence (DNA): TGTGCCAGCAGTTTATGGTGGAGTACCCGGGAGCAGTACTTC. The chain carries TRBV27 and TRBJ2-7; no clear D gene. The CDR3 sequence is 14 residues long. Trimming took 1 base from V and 7 from J, leaving 14 bases between them. Germline V gives CDR1 MNHEY, CDR2 SMNVEV (reference sequence).

This clone was found once. The chain combines TRBV2 with TRBJ1-1; 9 bases align to TRBD1. The ends lost 5 bases at V and 1 base at J; junction bases unmatched: 2. Looked up from germline, CDR1 is SNHLY and CDR2 is FYNNEI. The length of the CDR3 is 14 residues. The CDR3 reads CASSPTGGNTEAFF. The CDR3, as DNA: TGTGCCAGCAGTCCGACAGGGGGGAACACTGAAGCTTTCTTT.

The chain combines TRBV28 with TRBJ1-2, with 7 bases fitting TRBD1. J was trimmed by 10 bases and V by 2 bases; bases with no gene match: 7. The CDR3 consists of 13 residues. CDR1 is MDHEN, CDR2 SYDVKM, per germline. The CDR3 spells CASSLHSTGIYTF. For the CDR3, the DNA is TGTGCCAGCAGTTTACACTCGACAGGGATCTACACCTTC.

The J gene is TRBJ1-2, the V gene TRBV4-1, with D possibly being TRBD1 (5 bases). Germline CDR1 and CDR2: MGHRA and YSYEKL. The germline V and J ends were trimmed by 0 bases and 8 bases, with 25 bases remaining between them. The CDR3 is made up of 18 amino acids. The CDR3 here is CASSQESRDAFPLAGYTF. DNA of the CDR3: TGCGCCAGCAGCCAAGAATCGCGGGACGCCTTCCCATTGGCAGGCTACACCTTC.

This chain connects TRBV7-2 to TRBJ1-5; TRBD1 might be the D (5 bases). V lost 3 bases to trimming and J lost 2 bases, with 11 bases between them. Per germline, CDR1 SGHTA and CDR2 FQGNSA. The CDR3 has 15 amino acids. The CDR3 loop reads CASSFRGMGNQPQHF. The CDR3 coding sequence is TGTGCCAGCAGCTTTAGGGGTATGGGCAATCAGCCCCAGCATTTT.

V is TRBV2 and J is TRBJ1-5; 8 nucleotides align to TRBD1. Germline CDR1 SNHLY, CDR2 FYNNEI. The ends lost 6 bases at V and 6 bases at J; junction bases unmatched: 7. There are 14 residues in the CDR3. The CDR3: CASRAGQGGQPQHF. For the CDR3, the DNA is TGTGCCAGCAGGGCTGGACAGGGCGGTCAGCCCCAGCATTTT. Based on the CDR3 plus reference TRBV2 and TRBJ1-5, the full variable domain is EPEVTQTPSHQVTQMGQEVILRCVPISNHLYFYWYRQILGQKVEFLVSFYNNEISEKSEIFDDQFSVERPDGSNFTLKIRSTKLEDSAMYFCASRAGQGGQPQHFGDGTRLSIL.

J is TRBJ2-7 and V is TRBV6-6, with 8 bases fitting TRBD1. The junction had 8 bases not matched to a gene; V was cut back by 5 bases and J by 2 bases. Germline V gene sequence: CDR1 MNHNY, CDR2 SVGAGI (reference sequence). This CDR3 region has 15 residues. The CDR3 is CASSKRQGITYEQYF. For the CDR3, the DNA is TGTGCCAGCAGTAAGAGACAGGGGATAACCTACGAGCAGTACTTC.

The V call is TRBV12-5, the J call TRBJ2-2; 10 nucleotides match TRBD1. Germline V gene lookup returns CDR1 LGHNT and CDR2 FRNRAP. This CDR3 has 16 amino acids. V shed 3 bases, J shed 6 bases, and the junction held 7 bases outside the gene matches. CDR3 nucleotide sequence: TGTGCTAGTGGTTTTCGGACAGGGGGTAATGCCGGGGAGCTGTTTTTT. This encodes CASGFRTGGNAGELFF.

The rearrangement uses TRBV2 and TRBJ1-6, with 10 bases identical to TRBD1. CDR3 length: 15 amino acids. Germline V gene lookup returns CDR1 SNHLY and CDR2 FYNNEI. After removal of 9 bases from V and 4 bases from J, the junction contained 6 bases not matched to a gene. The CDR3 reads CASAGTGAYNSPLHF. CDR3 bases: TGTGCCAGTGCGGGGACAGGGGCTTATAATTCACCCCTCCACTTT.

V usage is TRBV29-1 and J usage is TRBJ2-5; 11 nucleotides line up with TRBD1. Germline V gives CDR1 SQVTM, CDR2 ANQGSEA. CDR3 length equals 15 residues. J was trimmed by 5 bases and V by 3 bases; bases with no gene match: 8. CDR3 protein: CSVDLDRGLGETQYF. The CDR3 nucleotides are TGCAGCGTTGATTTGGACAGGGGGCTTGGGGAGACCCAGTACTTC.

The J gene is TRBJ1-2, the V gene TRBV25-1; possibly TRBD1 for D (6 bases). The V gene lost 1 base and the J gene lost 8 bases, with 11 bases spanning the gap. Germline-derived CDR1 and CDR2 are MGHDK and SYGVNS. This CDR3 spans 13 amino acids. CDR3 sequence (DNA): TGTGCCAGCAGTGAATTGTCGGGACAAGGCTACACCTTC. Translation: CASSELSGQGYTF.